This TCR beta chain emerged from a study of blood T cell repertoires in COVID-19. The data were produced by immunoSEQ multiplex PCR, yet TCRdb's version contains in-frame clones alone and is incomplete. The sample yields 150,000 to 200,000 clones, 83% seen once. The J segment lost 8 bases and the V segment lost 4 bases, leaving 10 bases of the junction unmatched. Looked up from germline, CDR1 is SGHDT and CDR2 is YYEEEE. This CDR3 is built from 17 residues. Material for sequencing was peripheral blood. The chain is built from TRBV5-6 and TRBJ2-2, with TRBD2 matching 14 bases. This receptor was identified in a human donor in a cohort sampled during active COVID-19. The CDR3 DNA is TGTGCCAGCAGCCTCCCTGGGACTAGCGGGAGAATGGGGGAGCTGTTTTTT. Translated, it gives CASSLPGTSGRMGELFF. Full variable domain (outside the CDR3, taken from reference TRBV5-6 and TRBJ2-2): DAGVTQSPTHLIKTRGQQVTLRCSPKSGHDTVSWYQQALGQGPQFIFQYYEEEERQRGNFPDRFSGHQFPNYSSELNVNALLLGDSALYLCASSLPGTSGRMGELFFGEGSRLTVL.